Presented here are 30 T cell receptor beta chains from one specimen sequenced in a study of T cell responses to AZD1222 COVID-19 vaccine. The repertoire was sequenced with immunoSEQ multiplex PCR; TCRdb's copy has only in-frame clones and lacks some. The data show over 110,000 clones, less than 95% seen once. The sequencing used peripheral blood, collected on day 0 of AZD1222 vaccination. These receptors were collected from an adult in good health.

V usage is TRBV5-4 and J usage is TRBJ2-3; 7 positions match TRBD1. This CDR3 comprises 15 residues. Trimming took 3 bases from V and 0 from J; bases not matched to a gene: 4. The germline CDR1 and CDR2 sequences are SGHNT and YYREEE (reference sequence). CDR3 nucleotides: TGTGCCAGCAGCTCAGGGGGAGCTAGCACAGATACGCAGTATTTT. Translating it yields CASSSGGASTDTQYF. Using reference TRBV5-4 and TRBJ2-3 for the parts outside the CDR3, the full variable domain is ETGVTQSPTHLIKTRGQQVTLRCSSQSGHNTVSWYQQALGQGPQFIFQYYREEENGRGNFPPRFSGLQFPNYSSELNVNALELDDSALYLCASSSGGASTDTQYFGPGTRLTVL.

The rearrangement uses TRBV10-3 and TRBJ1-5; the D gene is possibly TRBD1 (5 bases). Germline V lookup: CDR1 ENHRY, CDR2 SYGVKD. The germline V and J ends were trimmed by 3 bases and 2 bases, with 11 bases remaining between them. The CDR3 loop spans 15 amino acids. CDR3 loop: CAISETGGGNQPQHF. CDR3 sequence (DNA): TGTGCCATCAGTGAAACAGGTGGGGGCAATCAGCCCCAGCATTTT.

CDR3: CASSTGLDTEAFF. The CDR3 DNA sequence: TGTGCCAGTAGCACAGGGCTCGATACTGAAGCTTTCTTT. The rearrangement joins TRBV19 to TRBJ1-1, with D possibly being TRBD1 (6 bases). Deletions cut 6 bases from V and 5 bases from J, with 13 bases between. The germline V gene encodes CDR1 LNHDA and CDR2 SQIVND (reference sequence). This CDR3 is 13 amino acids long.

The chain joins TRBV28 to TRBJ1-6; the D is unclear. The CDR3 is made up of 13 amino acids. The V and J ends lost 7 bases and 7 bases respectively, with 11 bases between them. Germline assignment: CDR1 MDHEN and CDR2 SYDVKM. DNA for the CDR3: TGTGCCAGCAATCAACGGATGAATTCACCCCTCCACTTT. Translating gives CASNQRMNSPLHF. Full variable domain (remainder filled in from reference TRBV28 and TRBJ1-6): DVKVTQSSRYLVKRTGEKVFLECVQDMDHENMFWYRQDPGLGLRLIYFSYDVKMKEKGDIPEGYSVSREKKERFSLILESASTNQTSMYLCASNQRMNSPLHFGNGTRLTVT.

This clone is a singleton in its sample. The chain links TRBV15 to TRBJ1-1, with TRBD1 identical over 9 bases. Trimming at V came to 0 bases and at J to 3 bases, leaving 2 bases not matched to a gene. The CDR3 sequence is 15 residues long. CDR1 LNHNV and CDR2 YYDKDF come from the germline V gene (reference sequence). CDR3 sequence (DNA): TGTGCCACCAGCAGAGAGTGGACAGGGGACACTGAAGCTTTCTTT. It is translated as CATSREWTGDTEAFF. Supplemented by reference TRBV15 and TRBJ1-1, the full variable domain reads DAMVIQNPRYQVTQFGKPVTLSCSQTLNHNVMYWYQQKSSQAPKLLFHYYDKDFNNEADTPDNFQSRRPNTSFCFLDIRSPGLGDTAMYLCATSREWTGDTEAFFGQGTRLTVV.

The gene calls are TRBV28 and TRBJ2-5; D could derive from TRBD1 or TRBD2 (5 bases each). Germline CDR1 MDHEN, CDR2 SYDVKM. CDR3 size: 15 residues. The V gene lost 1 base and the J gene lost 0 bases, with 9 bases spanning the gap. CDR3 amino acids: CASSLLGTNQETQYF. The CDR3 nucleotides read TGTGCCAGCAGTTTATTAGGGACGAACCAAGAGACCCAGTACTTC.

The J gene is TRBJ1-5, the V gene TRBV5-1, with no clear D. Germline CDR1 SGHRS, CDR2 YFSETQ. Trimming took off 4 bases at V and 4 bases at J, with 21 bases between the two ends. There are 17 residues in the CDR3. The CDR3 sequence is CASSVRPQETGNQPQHF. The CDR3 DNA follows: TGCGCCAGCAGCGTACGGCCGCAAGAAACGGGGAATCAGCCCCAGCATTTT.

J is TRBJ2-1 and V is TRBV5-1; 10 nucleotides line up with TRBD2. With 2 bases clipped from V and 0 bases from J, the junction kept 8 bases outside the gene matches. The V gene's germline CDR1 is SGHRS and CDR2 YFSETQ. There are 18 residues in the CDR3. The CDR3 DNA sequence: TGCGCCAGCAGCTTAGGACTAGCGGCCGAAAGCTCCTACAATGAGCAGTTCTTC. Residues: CASSLGLAAESSYNEQFF.

The V call is TRBV5-5, the J call TRBJ1-1; D might be TRBD1 (6 bases). This CDR3 is built from 15 residues. The germline V and J ends were trimmed by 6 bases and 3 bases, with 18 bases remaining between them. From germline, CDR1 is SGHKS and CDR2 YYEKEE (reference sequence). CDR3 in DNA: TGTGCCAGCACCGACTCGGGGGCTTGGGACACTGAAGCTTTCTTT. Its translation: CASTDSGAWDTEAFF.

This clone occurred once. The chain has TRBV6-2 or TRBV6-3 and TRBJ1-1; D is uncertain. V lost 6 bases to trimming and J lost 5 bases, with 22 bases between them. Germline assignment: CDR1 MNHEY and CDR2 SVGEGT. The CDR3 totals 16 residues. The CDR3 DNA follows: TGTGCCAGCAGCCCTCCGATGGGCAGGTTTGGTACTGAAGCTTTCTTT. Amino acids: CASSPPMGRFGTEAFF.

V usage is TRBV7-3 and J usage is TRBJ2-1; a weak D match, TRBD2 (6 bases). The CDR3 sequence is 16 residues long. Germline lookup yields CDR1 SGHTA and CDR2 FQGTGA. V was pared by 4 bases and J by 0 bases, with 13 bases between. The DNA for the CDR3 is TGTGCCAGCAGCTCCGCGGGGAGAGGCTCCTACAATGAGCAGTTCTTC. Translating gives CASSSAGRGSYNEQFF.

The chain combines TRBV25-1 with TRBJ1-2; D is ambiguous. V lost 3 bases to trimming and J lost 7 bases, with 12 bases between them. This CDR3 comprises 13 residues. Per the germline V gene, CDR1 is MGHDK and CDR2 is SYGVNS. The CDR3 region has the DNA TGTGCCAGCAGTGACTGGGCAGGCTTTGGCTACACCTTC. The encoded protein is CASSDWAGFGYTF.

CDR3 sequence: CATSDTGRTDTQYF. The CDR3 DNA sequence: TGTGCCACCAGTGACACAGGACGCACAGATACGCAGTATTTT. V is TRBV24-1 and J is TRBJ2-3; D perhaps matches TRBD1 (5 bases). V was pared by 4 bases and J by 1 base, with 8 bases between. The CDR3 has 14 amino acids. From germline, CDR1 is KGHDR and CDR2 SFDVKD.

The V call is TRBV4-1, the J call TRBJ2-1; the D is unclear. With 1 base removed from V and 7 bases from J, the gap between germline ends came to 8 bases. CDR3 length: 13 amino acids. The V gene's germline CDR1 is MGHRA and CDR2 YSYEKL. The DNA for the CDR3 is TGCGCCAGCAGCCAAGCAATCGGTAATGAGCAGTTCTTC. The encoded protein is CASSQAIGNEQFF.

The DNA of the CDR3 is TGCGCCAGCAGCCAAGATGGGACAGACCGCCACGAGCAGTACTTC. Translated: CASSQDGTDRHEQYF. The chain has TRBV4-1 and TRBJ2-7; 7 bases are shared with TRBD1. Germline-derived CDR1 and CDR2 are MGHRA and YSYEKL. This CDR3 contains 15 residues. With V trimmed by 0 bases and J by 5 bases, 7 bases remained unmatched.

This CDR3 reads CASSGGGKDTQYF. The CDR3 DNA sequence: TGTGCCAGCAGCGGGGGCGGAAAAGATACGCAGTATTTT. The chain couples TRBV5-4 to TRBJ2-3, with D possibly being TRBD1 (6 bases). Per the germline V gene, CDR1 is SGHNT and CDR2 is YYREEE (reference sequence). The CDR3 covers 13 residues. V dropped 4 bases and J dropped 5 bases, with 11 bases sitting between them.

This clone was seen just once. The rearrangement uses TRBV5-1 and TRBJ2-7, with 7 bases fitting TRBD1. Germline V CDR1 and CDR2: SGHRS, YFSETQ. The CDR3 length is 14 residues. V dropped 4 bases and J dropped 0; count of bases not matched to a gene: 4. The CDR3 sequence: CASSTTGVSYEQYF. The CDR3 DNA sequence: TGCGCCAGCAGCACTACAGGGGTCTCCTACGAGCAGTACTTC. The full variable domain, with the rest looked up from reference TRBV5-1 and TRBJ2-7, is KAGVTQTPRYLIKTRGQQVTLSCSPISGHRSVSWYQQTPGQGLQFLFEYFSETQRNKGNFPGRFSGRQFSNSRSEMNVSTLELGDSALYLCASSTTGVSYEQYFGPGTRLTVT.

The V and J genes are TRBV7-9 and TRBJ2-2; a weak D match, TRBD1 (5 bases). The CDR3 is made up of 11 amino acids. Germline CDR1 reads SEHNR; CDR2 reads FQNEAQ (reference sequence). Between the trimmed V and J ends, which lost 8 bases and 10 bases, there was a span of 11 bases. CDR3 coding DNA: TGTGCCAGCGAGACAGCAAAGGAGCTGTTTTTT. Protein product: CASETAKELFF.

This chain uses TRBV7-2 with TRBJ1-5; 8 nucleotides agree with TRBD1. The CDR3 contains 14 residues. Looked up from germline, CDR1 is SGHTA and CDR2 is FQGNSA. V lost 5 bases and J lost 7; bases outside the gene matches: 7. The CDR3 reads CASSLGQGAQPQHF. The CDR3 bases are TGTGCCAGCAGCCTCGGACAGGGCGCCCAGCCCCAGCATTTT. The full variable domain, its missing parts supplied by reference TRBV7-2 and TRBJ1-5, is GAGVSQSPSNKVTEKGKDVELRCDPISGHTALYWYRQSLGQGLEFLIYFQGNSAPDKSGLPSDRFSAERTGGSVSTLTIQRTQQEDSAVYLCASSLGQGAQPQHFGDGTRLSIL.

V and J are TRBV11-2 and TRBJ2-1; TRBD2 matches 10 bases. The V gene's germline CDR1 is SGHAT and CDR2 FQNNGV. J gave up 4 bases and V 4 bases, and 7 bases lay outside the gene matches. The CDR3 is 16 residues long. CDR3 bases: TGTGCCAGCAGCTCGCAGCGGGGGGGGTCTTACAATGAGCAGTTCTTC. The encoded protein is CASSSQRGGSYNEQFF.

This sequence joins TRBV11-3 and TRBJ2-1; the match to TRBD1 covers 7 bases. V was pared by 8 bases and J by 3 bases, with 10 bases of the junction left unmatched. Germline CDR1 is SGHNT and CDR2 is YENEEA. This CDR3 has 15 residues. This chain's CDR3 is CASRYDRVNYNEQFF. CDR3 DNA: TGTGCCAGCCGCTACGACAGGGTGAACTACAATGAGCAGTTCTTC.

This chain connects TRBV11-2 to TRBJ1-4; D is perhaps TRBD1 (6 bases). This CDR3 is 15 amino acids long. V was clipped by 1 base and J by 4 bases, with 10 bases between them. Looked up from germline, CDR1 is SGHAT and CDR2 is FQNNGV. This chain's CDR3 is CASSLAQGGNEKLFF. CDR3 nucleotides: TGTGCCAGCAGCTTAGCACAGGGAGGTAATGAAAAACTGTTTTTT.

The chain is built from TRBV27 and TRBJ2-7; D is possibly TRBD1 (7 bases). The CDR3 contains 14 residues. Germline CDR1 MNHEY, CDR2 SMNVEV (reference sequence). V was clipped by 3 bases and J by 6 bases, with 15 bases between them. CDR3 sequence (DNA): TGTGCCAGCAGTTTTCTGGAGGGGGCTTTCGAGCAGTACTTC. Its protein product is CASSFLEGAFEQYF.

The chain combines TRBV13 with TRBJ2-5, with no clear D. This CDR3 contains 15 residues. V lost 1 base and J 5 bases, leaving 14 bases between the germline ends. CDR1 is PRHDT and CDR2 is FYEKMQ in the germline V gene (reference sequence). The CDR3 reads CASSLVTSKSETQYF. The CDR3 DNA is TGTGCCAGCAGCTTAGTGACCAGTAAGTCCGAGACCCAGTACTTC.

The chain is built from TRBV19 and TRBJ2-5; D may match TRBD1 or TRBD2 (5 bases each). CDR1 and CDR2 (germline): LNHDA, SQIVND (reference sequence). This CDR3 has 14 amino acids. Deletions cut 4 bases from V and 5 bases from J, with 14 bases between. CDR3 region: CASSTEGFGETQYF. The DNA for the CDR3 is TGTGCCAGTAGTACTGAGGGGTTCGGGGAGACCCAGTACTTC.

The chain is built from TRBV7-4 and TRBJ2-7; the D call may be TRBD1 or TRBD2 (5 bases each). V shed 7 bases and J shed 3 bases, with 31 bases lying between them. Germline CDR1 is SGHVT and CDR2 is SQSDAQ. The CDR3 length is 19 residues. The CDR3 DNA sequence: TGTGCCAGCACCTATGGGAGTTGGGACGGACAAATCGGAGACTACGAGCAGTACTTC. Protein product: CASTYGSWDGQIGDYEQYF.

This clone was seen once. One end of the junction varies from germline; a read error may be responsible. The chain recombines TRBV20-1 with TRBJ1-2, with 8 positions matching TRBD1. Germline V lookup: CDR1 DFQATT, CDR2 SNEGSKA (reference sequence). The CDR3 totals 11 residues. This CDR3 is CSASQPDRVAF. CDR3 nucleotide sequence: TGCAGTGCTAGCCAACCGGACAGGGTAGCCTTC.

The rearrangement links TRBV29-1 to TRBJ1-5; D is undetermined. There are 12 residues in the CDR3. Germline loops: CDR1 SQVTM, CDR2 ANQGSEA. The germline V and J ends were trimmed by 4 bases and 6 bases, with 10 bases remaining between them. The CDR3 DNA reads as TGCAGCGTTGGAGGGTGGGGTCAGCCCCAGCATTTT. As protein: CSVGGWGQPQHF.

The J gene is TRBJ1-2, the V gene TRBV3-1 (or the pseudogene TRBV3-2); tentatively, D is TRBD1 (5 bases). Germline CDR1 and CDR2: LGHDT and YNNKEL (reference sequence). V was cut by 3 bases and J by 4 bases, with 9 bases left in between. This CDR3 has 13 amino acids. CDR3 residues: CASSQQGSYGYTF. The CDR3 DNA reads TGTGCCAGCAGCCAGCAGGGCAGCTATGGCTACACCTTC.

This clone occurred a few times. The gene calls are TRBV11-3 and TRBJ2-2, with 8 positions matching TRBD1. This CDR3 is built from 14 residues. Germline CDR1 and CDR2: SGHNT and YENEEA. The trim removed 4 bases at V and 7 bases at J, leaving 5 bases unmatched. The CDR3 loop reads CASSSRGLIGELFF. As DNA, the CDR3 is TGTGCCAGCAGCTCCAGGGGGCTAATCGGGGAGCTGTTTTTT.